A selection of T cell receptor beta chains follows, all from one sample in a study of shared clonotypes between healthy human individuals. The protocol was immunoSEQ multiplex PCR, while the TCRdb copy is restricted to in-frame clones and leaves out a portion. This sample has millions of clones, with about 95% found just once. The sequenced material came from naive CD8+ T cells sorted from blood. These receptors all stem from a man aged 18 to 30 in good health. Both conserved end residues are part of each CDR3. A D gene is named only where the DNA matches it firmly. The size of a clone is reported for some rows only, either as once, few or many, or as a class for expanded clones.

v_call	j_call	clone_size	cdr3_length	d_call	cdr3_nt	cdr3_aa
TRBV10-3	TRBJ2-3	.	16	.	TGTGCCATCTCCCTGGCGGTCGAGACTAGCACAGATACGCAGTATTTT	CAISLAVETSTDTQYF
TRBV13	TRBJ1-1	.	14	TRBD1	TGTGCCAGCAGCTTAGGACAGGGGGTCACTGAAGCTTTCTTT	CASSLGQGVTEAFF
TRBV7-9	TRBJ2-1	.	12	.	TGTGCCAGCAGCTTAGTAGGCTCTTTATCGTTCTTC	CASSLVGSLSFF
TRBV13	TRBJ2-7	.	15	TRBD2	TGTGCCAGCAGCTTAGGCCTAGCGGGCTCCTACGAGCAGTACTTC	CASSLGLAGSYEQYF
TRBV7-9	TRBJ1-2	.	15	.	TGTGCCAGCAGCCTCAGCGGTACCGTTACCCATGGCTACACCTTC	CASSLSGTVTHGYTF
TRBV7-9	TRBJ2-3	.	14	.	TGTGCCAGCAGCCCTCTGACAGGAGTTGGTACGCAGTATTTT	CASSPLTGVGTQYF
TRBV28	TRBJ2-7	.	13	.	TGTGCCAGCAGTTTAGGGGTTCCCTACGAGCAGTACTTC	CASSLGVPYEQYF
TRBV4-1	TRBJ1-3	.	16	TRBD1	TGCGCCAGCAGCCAATGGGAGGGGGCCTATGGAAACACCATATATTTT	CASSQWEGAYGNTIYF
TRBV5-6	TRBJ2-7	.	16	.	TGTGCCAGCAGCTTGCCCGGGGAAGGGGCCTCCTACGAGCAGTACTTC	CASSLPGEGASYEQYF
TRBV7-6	TRBJ2-3	.	12	.	TGTGCCAGCAGCCCCCTGGCAGATACGCAGTATTTT	CASSPLADTQYF
TRBV19	TRBJ2-3	once	18	TRBD2	TGTGCCAGTAGTATAGTCTACGTCCGGGAGGGAAGCACAGATACGCAGTATTTT	CASSIVYVREGSTDTQYF
TRBV10-1	TRBJ2-5	once	15	.	TGCGCCAGCAGTGAGTCGACGGGGGATCGAGAGACCCAGTACTTC	CASSESTGDRETQYF
TRBV27	TRBJ2-7	.	16	TRBD1	TGTGCCAGCATAGGACAGGGTGGTTCGAGCTCCTACGAGCAGTACTTC	CASIGQGGSSSYEQYF
TRBV4-1	TRBJ2-2	.	16	.	TGCGCCAGCAGCCAAGAGTGGGGGGCTTTGGCCGGGGAGCTGTTTTTT	CASSQEWGALAGELFF
TRBV6-6	TRBJ2-7	.	13	.	TGTGCCAGCAGTTATTCGGAAAACTACGAGCAGTACTTC	CASSYSENYEQYF
TRBV9	TRBJ2-2	.	16	TRBD2	TGTGCCAGCAGCGTAGCGGTAGCGGGGCCCACCGGGGAGCTGTTTTTT	CASSVAVAGPTGELFF
TRBV30	TRBJ2-7	.	15	TRBD1	TGTGCCTGGAGTACCCGGGGGACAGGACTCTACGAGCAGTACTTC	CAWSTRGTGLYEQYF
TRBV6-5	TRBJ2-7	few	14	TRBD1	TGTGCCAGCAGTTACTCGGGACAGGCGCTTGAGCAGTACTTC	CASSYSGQALEQYF
TRBV5-4	TRBJ2-1	.	20	TRBD2	TGTGCCAGCAGCCTTGGGGGGGGTAGCGGGAGTATTTGGTCTTACAATGAGCAGTTCTTC	CASSLGGGSGSIWSYNEQFF
TRBV27	TRBJ2-1	.	15	TRBD2	TGTGCCAGCAGTTCAGGACTAGGTGGTGGCAATGAGCAGTTCTTC	CASSSGLGGGNEQFF
TRBV28	TRBJ2-7	.	16	.	TGTGCCAGCAGTTTATTTGGGAGTGGTTTTCAAGACGAGCAGTACTTC	CASSLFGSGFQDEQYF
TRBV27	TRBJ1-1	.	14	TRBD1	TGTGCCAGCAGTTCAGGGGGCGCGATCACTGAAGCTTTCTTT	CASSSGGAITEAFF
TRBV5-1	TRBJ1-6	.	14	.	TGCGCCAGCAGCTTGGAACTCTTTAATTCACCCCTCCACTTT	CASSLELFNSPLHF
TRBV9	TRBJ2-7	.	15	TRBD2	TGTGCCAGCAGCCTGGGGGGGAGGTCAGAGTCAGAGCAGTACTTC	CASSLGGRSESEQYF
TRBV6-6	TRBJ1-2	.	13	TRBD1	TGTGCCAGCATTTCGACAGGGGTCGATGGCTACACCTTC	CASISTGVDGYTF
TRBV30	TRBJ1-1	.	14	.	TGTGCCTGGAGTTCGGGATACATGAACACTGAAGCTTTCTTT	CAWSSGYMNTEAFF
TRBV19	TRBJ2-3	.	13	.	TGTGCCAGTAGTATAGTTTCGTTGGATACGCAGTATTTT	CASSIVSLDTQYF
TRBV6-6	TRBJ2-1	.	14	.	TGTGCCAGCAGTTATTGGGAATCCTACAATGAGCAGTTCTTC	CASSYWESYNEQFF
TRBV5-1	TRBJ2-7	.	13	.	TGCGCCAGCAGCTTTGGGGCAGCCTACGAGCAGTACTTC	CASSFGAAYEQYF
TRBV6-5	TRBJ1-1	.	13	TRBD1	TGTGCCAGCAGTTATTTCGGGACAGACGAAGCTTTCTTT	CASSYFGTDEAFF
TRBV6-5	TRBJ2-2	.	15	TRBD1	TGTGCCAGCAGTAGAATCGGGACAGCCACCGGGGAGCTGTTTTTT	CASSRIGTATGELFF
TRBV7-2	TRBJ2-7	.	13	.	TGTGCCAGCAGCCTCGCGGGGCCCTACGAGCAGTACTTC	CASSLAGPYEQYF
TRBV7-6	TRBJ2-1	.	15	TRBD1	TGTGCCAGCAGCTTAAGACAGGGGAGCTACAATGAGCAGTTCTTC	CASSLRQGSYNEQFF
TRBV28	TRBJ2-7	.	15	.	TGTGCCAGCAGTCAAACCGGGACGCTTGACTACGAGCAGTACTTC	CASSQTGTLDYEQYF
TRBV27	TRBJ2-1	.	21	TRBD2	TGTGCCAGCAGTATAAAATTCGGGACTAGCGGATATAAGACAGGTCACAATGAGCAGTTCTTC	CASSIKFGTSGYKTGHNEQFF
TRBV9	TRBJ1-5	.	14	.	TGTGCCAGCAGCAAGGGGGATCCCAATCAGCCCCAGCATTTT	CASSKGDPNQPQHF
TRBV7-9	TRBJ1-3	.	14	.	TGTGCCAGCAGCTTGATGCCTTCTGGAAACACCATATATTTT	CASSLMPSGNTIYF
TRBV5-4	TRBJ2-2	.	12	.	TGTGCCAGCAGCCCCCTCACCGGGGAGCTGTTTTTT	CASSPLTGELFF
TRBV27	TRBJ2-5	.	13	TRBD1	TGTGCCAGCAGCGGTACAGGGGTCGAGACCCAGTACTTC	CASSGTGVETQYF
TRBV29-1	TRBJ2-7	.	15	.	TGCAGCGTTAGAGGGGCGATCTTAAACTCCTACGAGCAGTACTTC	CSVRGAILNSYEQYF
TRBV5-1	TRBJ2-7	once	13	.	TGCGCCAGCAGCTTGGATGGGGGCTACGAGCAGTACTTC	CASSLDGGYEQYF
TRBV4-1	TRBJ2-2	.	16	.	TGCGCCAGCAGCCAGATAGCGGAGTCGAACACCGGGGAGCTGTTTTTT	CASSQIAESNTGELFF
TRBV27	TRBJ1-6	.	13	TRBD1	TGTGCCAGCAGTTTAAGGGGGACAGGGCAACTCCACTTT	CASSLRGTGQLHF
TRBV29-1	TRBJ2-1	.	16	.	TGCAGCGTTGAGCCTGCTAGTGTTGGGTCCTACAATGAGCAGTTCTTC	CSVEPASVGSYNEQFF
TRBV5-6	TRBJ2-6	.	15	.	TGTGCCAGCAGCTTCGGACAGTCTGGGGCCAACGTCCTGACTTTC	CASSFGQSGANVLTF
TRBV27	TRBJ1-2	.	16	.	TGTGCCAGCAGTCTATCCCGGGGGGAGTTCGTCTATGGCTACACCTTC	CASSLSRGEFVYGYTF
TRBV5-1	TRBJ2-1	.	16	TRBD2	TGCGCCAGCAGCGGGACGCTAGCGGGGAGGTTTGATGAGCAGTTCTTC	CASSGTLAGRFDEQFF
TRBV2	TRBJ1-2	once	12	.	TGTGCCAGCAGTGAGTCCCAGGGAGGCTACACCTTC	CASSESQGGYTF
TRBV6-1	TRBJ1-1	.	16	.	TGTGCCAGCAGTGAAGAAGTTTTTTCGGGGAACACTGAAGCTTTCTTT	CASSEEVFSGNTEAFF
TRBV5-6	TRBJ2-7	.	15	TRBD1	TGTGCCAGCAGCGGACGGGACAGGGGAGTCTACGAGCAGTACTTC	CASSGRDRGVYEQYF
TRBV27	TRBJ1-5	once	15	.	TGTGCCAGCGGCCTCATAGGGGACAGCAATCAGCCCCAGCATTTT	CASGLIGDSNQPQHF
TRBV5-6	TRBJ1-6	.	12	.	TGTGCCAGCAGCTCCTATAATTCACCCCTCCACTTT	CASSSYNSPLHF